The 5 T cell receptor beta chains given below trace back to one sample, sequenced in a study of cytomegalovirus exposure and HLA in healthy donors. PCR primers comprised 60 Vbeta and 13 Jbeta primers. Assay: immunoSEQ multiplex PCR; the TCRdb copy retains only in-frame clones and omits some. The table has about 160,000 clones, 75% to 90% seen once. Sequencing was carried out using PBMCs. All receptors derive from a man between 25 and 39 years old in good health and CMV-seronegative.

V gene TRBV7-9 combines with J gene TRBJ2-2; 9 bases agree with TRBD1. Germline loops: CDR1 SEHNR, CDR2 FQNEAQ (reference sequence). The CDR3 contains 16 residues. J lost 5 bases, V lost 5 bases, and 9 bases had no gene match. The CDR3 bases are TGTGCCAGCAGCCCAATGACAGGGGGATGGACCGGGGAGCTGTTTTTT. It codes for CASSPMTGGWTGELFF.

The chain is built from TRBV29-1 and TRBJ1-4; D unresolved. This CDR3 comprises 14 residues. V was clipped by 6 bases and J by 5 bases, with 16 bases between them. In germline, CDR1 is SQVTM, CDR2 ANQGSEA. In DNA form, the CDR3 reads TGCAGCGTCGGGGTCCTATCCTCGAATGAAAAACTGTTTTTT. This gives the protein CSVGVLSSNEKLFF. Complete variable domain (other parts from reference TRBV29-1 and TRBJ1-4): SAVISQKPSRDICQRGTSLTIQCQVDSQVTMMFWYRQQPGQSLTLIATANQGSEATYESGFVIDKFPISRPNLTFSTLTVSNMSPEDSSIYLCSVGVLSSNEKLFFGSGTQLSVL.

The V call is TRBV6-1, the J call TRBJ1-3, with D hard to call. Germline V CDR1 and CDR2: MNHNS, SASEGT. This CDR3 region has 16 residues. Trimming shortened V by 1 base and J by 4 bases, and 14 bases separated the two germline ends. The CDR3 nucleotides are TGTGCCAGCAGTGAAGAGTTTTCCCGGAGGGGAAACACCATATATTTT. Translation gives CASSEEFSRRGNTIYF.

For this clone: An end of the junction differs from the germline gene, which may be a read error. Other DNA sequences in the sample encode the same CDR3. The chain has TRBV5-1 and TRBJ1-6, with TRBD1 as a possible D gene (6 bases). The CDR3 contains 16 residues. Germline assignment: CDR1 SGHRS and CDR2 YFSETQ. In DNA form, the CDR3 reads TGCGCCAGCAGCTTGCTTGGGGGCAGGGACCGTTCACCCCTTCACTTT. Its protein is CASSLLGGRDRSPLHF. Combining the CDR3 with reference TRBV5-1 and TRBJ1-6 gives the whole variable domain KAGVTQTPRYLIKTRGQQVTLSCSPISGHRSVSWYQQTPGQGLQFLFEYFSETQRNKGNFPGRFSGRQFSNSRSEMNVSTLELGDSALYLCASSLLGGRDRSPLHFGNGTRLTVT.

Points on this clone: At one of its ends the junction is not consistent with the germline gene, which may arise from a read error. J is TRBJ2-2 and V is TRBV7-9; a weak D match, TRBD1 (5 bases). The CDR3 spans 12 residues. Germline loops: CDR1 SEHNR, CDR2 FQNEAQ (reference sequence). CDR3 loop: CSSSWGPGELFF. The DNA of the CDR3 is TGTTCCAGCAGCTGGGGCCCCGGGGAGCTGTTTTTT. Complete variable domain (other parts from reference TRBV7-9 and TRBJ2-2): DTGVSQNPRHKITKRGQNVTFRCDPISEHNRLYWYRQTLGQGPEFLTYFQNEAQLEKSRLLSDRFSAERPKGSFSTLEIQRTEQGDSAMYLCSSSWGPGELFFGEGSRLTVL.